The 26 T cell receptor beta chains reported below all come from one sample, sequenced in a study of identical twins. A single record per CDR3 protein comes from TCRdb applying MiXCR to the 5' RACE reads. The table has hundreds of thousands of distinct CDR3 sequences, 24% seen once. Separately, the same data were catalogued under a study of T cells expressing NK-cell markers.

Sequenced sample: CD4+ T cells sorted from blood. These receptors were taken from a woman under 30 in good health.

The gene calls are TRBV6-2 or TRBV6-3 and TRBJ2-7; no definite D call. Germline CDR1 and CDR2: MNHEY and SVGEGT. There are 18 residues in the CDR3. Trimming took 2 bases from V and 4 from J, leaving 24 bases between them. The CDR3 nucleotides read TGTGCCAGCAGTTACACCCACTCGGTTTCCCTTTTTGGATACGAGCAGTACTTC. Its protein product is CASSYTHSVSLFGYEQYF.

The chain couples TRBV20-1 to TRBJ1-1; 7 nucleotides line up with TRBD1. J gave up 1 base and V 2 bases, and 4 bases lay outside the gene matches. Germline CDR1 is DFQATT and CDR2 is SNEGSKA (reference sequence). This CDR3 is built from 14 residues. The CDR3 nucleotides read TGCAGTGCTAGACACCGGGACAGGAACACTGAAGCTTTCTTT. It specifies CSARHRDRNTEAFF.

This clonotype has more than one count but fewer than ten. The chain joins TRBV19 to TRBJ1-2; no clear D. The V and J ends lost 5 bases and 4 bases respectively, with 14 bases between them. The CDR3 sequence is 14 residues long. Germline V gene sequence: CDR1 LNHDA, CDR2 SQIVND (reference sequence). CDR3 nucleotides: TGTGCCAGTAGTCCGACGGAGCGGCGCTATGGCTACACCTTC. This sequence encodes CASSPTERRYGYTF.

This chain uses TRBV7-2 with TRBJ2-1; D remains ambiguous. Trimming took 2 bases from V and 10 from J, leaving 6 bases between them. Germline V gene sequence: CDR1 SGHTA, CDR2 FQGNSA. The CDR3 sequence is 11 residues long. CDR3 in DNA: TGTGCCAGCAGCTTACGCCTAGAGCAGTTCTTC. This translates into CASSLRLEQFF.

This clonotype was found once. The chain employs TRBV20-1 and TRBJ2-5; 8 bases are a match to TRBD1. Per the germline V gene, CDR1 is DFQATT and CDR2 is SNEGSKA (reference sequence). This CDR3 region has 13 residues. V was clipped by 6 bases and J by 4 bases; unmatched bases: 7. CDR3 protein: CSASYRGTETQYF. The CDR3 DNA is TGCAGTGCCAGTTACAGGGGGACAGAGACCCAGTACTTC.

This clonotype was counted a few times. This rearrangement joins TRBV6-1 to TRBJ1-4; tentatively, D is TRBD1 (5 bases). The germline gives CDR1 MNHNS, CDR2 SASEGT. V lost 7 bases and J lost 3, with 15 bases in between. The CDR3 runs to 15 residues. DNA of the CDR3: TGTGCCAGCATGGAATCCAGGGCCCCTAATGAAAAACTGTTTTTT. It translates to CASMESRAPNEKLFF.

The rearrangement uses TRBV7-6 and TRBJ2-1, with TRBD1 matching over 8 bases. Germline V lookup: CDR1 SGHVS, CDR2 FNYEAQ. Trimming took 1 base from V and 8 from J; bases not matched to a gene: 7. This CDR3 contains 15 residues. The CDR3 spells CASSLGTGNYDEQFF. The CDR3 DNA is TGTGCCAGCAGCTTAGGGACAGGGAATTATGATGAGCAGTTCTTC.

J is TRBJ2-7 and V is TRBV7-9, with unresolved D. The germline V and J ends were trimmed by 5 bases and 3 bases, with 11 bases remaining between them. The germline V gene encodes CDR1 SEHNR and CDR2 FQNEAQ (reference sequence). The CDR3 covers 13 residues. The CDR3 loop is CASSDRNNYEQYF. The CDR3 DNA is TGTGCCAGCAGCGATCGGAACAACTACGAGCAGTACTTC.

V and J are TRBV27 and TRBJ2-1; 9 nucleotides match TRBD2. With V trimmed by 2 bases and J by 7 bases, 6 bases remained unmatched. This CDR3 comprises 15 residues. CDR1 is MNHEY, CDR2 SMNVEV, per germline (reference sequence). CDR3 bases: TGTGCCAGCAGTTTAGGCGGGAGGGCCAGGAATGAGCAGTTCTTC. It specifies CASSLGGRARNEQFF.

This clonotype was detected once. One end of the junction is discordant with germline, which a read error may explain. V is TRBV7-9 and J is TRBJ2-2, with 11 bases that match TRBD2. CDR1 and CDR2 from the germline V gene are SEHNR and FQNEAQ (reference sequence). The CDR3 extends over 15 amino acids. The CDR3 protein is CASVTSGTNTVELFF. CDR3 nucleotide sequence: TGTGCCAGCGTGACTAGCGGGACGAACACCGTGGAGCTGTTTTTT. The variable domain in full, with the rest retrieved from reference TRBV7-9 and TRBJ2-2, is DTGVSQNPRHKITKRGQNVTFRCDPISEHNRLYWYRQTLGQGPEFLTYFQNEAQLEKSRLLSDRFSAERPKGSFSTLEIQRTEQGDSAMYLCASVTSGTNTVELFFGEGSRLTVL.

This clonotype came up many times. The V and J genes are TRBV12-3 or TRBV12-4 and TRBJ2-1; weak D call: TRBD2 (6 bases). V shed 6 bases and J shed 6 bases, with 18 bases lying between them. CDR3 size: 15 residues. CDR3 loop: CASSHHVGGTNEQFF. CDR3 DNA sequence: TGTGCCAGCAGCCACCACGTCGGGGGAACCAATGAGCAGTTCTTC.

The chain is built from TRBV7-9 and TRBJ2-1; maybe TRBD1 (7 bases). The length of the CDR3 is 14 residues. Trimming removed 7 bases at V and 7 bases at J, with 17 bases between. In germline, CDR1 is SEHNR, CDR2 FQNEAQ (reference sequence). Written as DNA, the CDR3 is TGTGCCAGCACCTTTTTGGGGGGACAGAATGAGCAGTTCTTC. As protein: CASTFLGGQNEQFF.

This clonotype occurred a few times. V gene TRBV9 combines with J gene TRBJ2-1, with D unclear. Deletions cut 0 bases from V and 7 bases from J, with 8 bases between. CDR1 is SGDLS and CDR2 is YYNGEE in the germline V gene. There are 13 residues in the CDR3. In DNA, the CDR3 is TGTGCCAGCAGCGTAGACGTAGAGAATGAGCAGTTCTTC. Its translation is CASSVDVENEQFF.

The chain employs TRBV7-3 and TRBJ2-1, with D possibly TRBD2 on 6 matching bases. The V gene lost 5 bases and the J gene lost 7 bases, with 12 bases spanning the gap. The germline CDR1 and CDR2 sequences are SGHTA and FQGTGA. CDR3 length: 13 amino acids. CDR3 DNA sequence: TGTGCCAGCAGCCCGACTAGTTCAAATGAGCAGTTCTTC. It yields the protein CASSPTSSNEQFF.

This clonotype turned up a few times. V and J are TRBV15 and TRBJ2-5; perhaps TRBD1 as D (6 bases). The CDR3 spans 14 residues. Germline assignment: CDR1 LNHNV and CDR2 YYDKDF (reference sequence). The ends were cut back, 4 bases at V and 2 bases at J, with 11 bases in the middle. For the CDR3, the DNA is TGTGCCACCAGCACTGGGACAAATCAAGAGACCCAGTACTTC. This sequence encodes CATSTGTNQETQYF.

CDR3 loop: CASSLAVANVLTF. The DNA of the CDR3 is TGCGCCAGCAGCTTGGCAGTCGCCAACGTCCTGACTTTC. The chain combines TRBV5-1 with TRBJ2-6; D is ambiguous. Trimming took 0 bases from V and 7 from J, leaving 5 bases between them. The CDR3 runs to 13 residues. Germline V gene lookup returns CDR1 SGHRS and CDR2 YFSETQ.

The J gene is TRBJ2-1, the V gene TRBV6-6, with D hard to call. The germline V gene has CDR1 MNHNY and CDR2 SVGAGI (reference sequence). The CDR3 has 13 residues. The V end was cut by 8 bases, the J end by 2 bases, with 10 bases between. The CDR3 nucleotides are TGTGCCAGCCGAAGGGCACCCTACAATGAGCAGTTCTTC. It encodes CASRRAPYNEQFF.

The chain links TRBV6-1 to TRBJ2-1; 7 positions match TRBD2. The CDR3 loop spans 13 amino acids. CDR1 is MNHNS and CDR2 is SASEGT in the germline V gene. Losses at the gene ends were 4 bases for V and 7 bases for J; bases not matched to a gene: 4. CDR3 nucleotide sequence: TGTGCCAGCAGTGGACTAGCAGGAAATGAGCAGTTCTTC. Its translation is CASSGLAGNEQFF.

This chain connects TRBV5-5 to TRBJ1-1; D not certain. The CDR3 totals 17 residues. V was clipped by 1 base and J by 3 bases, with 19 bases between them. Germline loops: CDR1 SGHKS, CDR2 YYEKEE (reference sequence). The CDR3 reads CASSLSFVGARDTEAFF. In DNA, the CDR3 is TGTGCCAGCAGCTTGTCCTTCGTGGGAGCGAGGGACACTGAAGCTTTCTTT.

The V and J genes are TRBV6-5 and TRBJ1-2, with D hard to call. Germline CDR1 MNHEY, CDR2 SVGAGI. This CDR3 has 15 residues. Trimming took 5 bases from V and 4 from J, leaving 17 bases between them. The chain's CDR3 is CASSPRGRLAYGYTF. For the CDR3, the DNA is TGTGCCAGCAGTCCTCGAGGGCGATTGGCCTATGGCTACACCTTC.

The chain recombines TRBV3-1 with TRBJ2-7, with D unclear. This CDR3 is built from 14 residues. Trimming removed 2 bases from V and 9 bases from J, with 17 bases in between. CDR1 and CDR2 from the germline V gene are LGHDT and YNNKEL (reference sequence). CDR3 amino acids: CASSQSRAHGGQYF. CDR3 bases: TGTGCCAGCAGCCAATCCCGGGCCCACGGCGGGCAGTACTTC.

This clonotype came up a few times. V and J are TRBV6-2 or TRBV6-3 and TRBJ2-3, with TRBD2 identical over 11 bases. Germline V lookup: CDR1 MNHEY, CDR2 SVGEGT. V lost 6 bases and J lost 4; bases outside the gene matches: 6. The CDR3 consists of 15 residues. CDR3 coding DNA: TGTGCCAGCAGGCCTAGCGGGAGGCGCGCAGATACGCAGTATTTT. This codes for CASRPSGRRADTQYF.

This clonotype was seen a few times. The CDR3 loop is CASSRGVEAFF. The CDR3 DNA sequence: TGTGCCAGCAGCCGGGGGGTGGAAGCTTTCTTT. This chain joins TRBV7-9 and TRBJ1-1; possible D gene TRBD1, 5 bases. CDR3 length equals 11 residues. Germline CDR1 SEHNR, CDR2 FQNEAQ (reference sequence). V was cut by 5 bases and J by 8 bases, with 9 bases left in between.

This clonotype was counted only a few times. The V gene is TRBV20-1, the J gene TRBJ2-1; TRBD2 matches 11 bases. Germline CDR1 reads DFQATT; CDR2 reads SNEGSKA (reference sequence). Trimming at V came to 4 bases and at J to 1 base, leaving 3 bases not matched to a gene. The CDR3 is 15 residues long. The CDR3 loop reads CSATRLAGSYNEQFF. In DNA, the CDR3 is TGCAGTGCTACACGACTAGCGGGATCCTACAATGAGCAGTTCTTC.

This clonotype was counted a few times. V and J are TRBV6-2 or TRBV6-3 and TRBJ2-1; 10 nucleotides line up with TRBD2. The CDR3 runs to 20 residues. V lost 4 bases, J lost 0 bases, and 15 bases stayed unmatched. The germline V gene has CDR1 MNHEY and CDR2 SVGEGT. CDR3 amino acids: CASSWSRLAGSFSSYNEQFF. CDR3 bases: TGTGCCAGCAGTTGGTCAAGACTAGCGGGCTCGTTCAGCTCCTACAATGAGCAGTTCTTC.

This sequence joins TRBV20-1 and TRBJ2-2, with D maybe TRBD1 (5 bases). Germline CDR1 and CDR2: DFQATT and SNEGSKA (reference sequence). CDR3 length equals 14 residues. Trimming stripped 3 bases from V and 4 bases from J, with 12 bases between. This CDR3 reads CSASFRGGTGELFF. CDR3 bases: TGCAGTGCTAGTTTTAGGGGCGGCACCGGGGAGCTGTTTTTT.